The 11 T cell receptor beta chains given below trace back to one sample, sequenced in a study of graft-versus-host responses after intestinal transplantation. The antigens of these receptors remain unknown. Profiling relied on immunoSEQ multiplex PCR, and the TCRdb table lists in-frame clones only, not all of them. The sample holds fewer than 85,000 clones, 70% to 90% seen once. The sequencing here drew on unstimulated CD8+ T cells sorted from spleen or lymph node cells, taken before intestinal transplant. The receptors were gathered from a human donor who received an intestinal transplant.

The CDR3 spells CASSPRTGSFNEQFF. The CDR3 DNA is TGTGCCAGCAGTCCCCGGACAGGTAGTTTCAATGAGCAGTTCTTC. The chain carries TRBV27 and TRBJ2-1, with 7 positions matching TRBD1. This CDR3 comprises 15 residues. CDR1 MNHEY and CDR2 SMNVEV come from the germline V gene (reference sequence). The V gene end was trimmed by 5 bases and the J gene end by 6 bases; junction bases not matched to a gene: 10.

This clone is a singleton in its sample. The CDR3 DNA sequence: TGTGCCAGCAGTTTGGGACAGCCTAACTATGGCTACACCTTC. It translates to CASSLGQPNYGYTF. This chain uses TRBV27 with TRBJ1-2; 7 positions agree with TRBD1. Germline CDR1 is MNHEY and CDR2 is SMNVEV (reference sequence). Trimming at V came to 3 bases and at J to 0 bases, leaving 1 base not matched to a gene. The CDR3 consists of 14 residues.

Details on this clone: Other DNA sequences within the sample encode an identical CDR3. The chain employs TRBV6-5 and TRBJ1-1, with D uncertain. The CDR3 loop spans 13 amino acids. In germline, CDR1 is MNHEY, CDR2 SVGAGI. Trimming took 2 bases from V and 4 from J, leaving 8 bases between them. The CDR3 DNA sequence: TGTGCCAGCAGTTACCCCGGAGGCACTGAAGCTTTCTTT. Protein: CASSYPGGTEAFF.

The V and J genes are TRBV7-2 and TRBJ2-1, with 7 bases fitting TRBD2. The CDR3 runs to 19 residues. Unmatched junction bases numbered 17, after V lost 5 bases and J lost 1 base. The germline gives CDR1 SGHTA, CDR2 FQGNSA. CDR3 loop: CASSGSGVWGGSSYNEQFF. CDR3 coding DNA: TGTGCCAGCAGCGGAAGCGGGGTGTGGGGCGGGAGTTCCTACAATGAGCAGTTCTTC.

The rearrangement links TRBV11-2 to TRBJ2-1, with a possible D match to TRBD1 (7 bases). This CDR3 region has 15 residues. V was shortened by 5 bases and J by 2 bases, with 13 bases between the two germline ends. The germline V gene has CDR1 SGHAT and CDR2 FQNNGV. The CDR3 spells CASSPQGGPYNEQFF. The CDR3 bases are TGTGCCAGCAGCCCTCAGGGGGGTCCCTACAATGAGCAGTTCTTC.

In DNA, the CDR3 is TGCGCCAGCAGCTTAGAGCGTGCGGATACGCAGTATTTT. Translated: CASSLERADTQYF. J is TRBJ2-3 and V is TRBV5-1; unclear D gene. Germline V gene lookup returns CDR1 SGHRS and CDR2 YFSETQ. This CDR3 contains 13 residues. Between the trimmed V and J ends, which lost 2 bases and 6 bases, there was a span of 10 bases.

This chain links TRBV7-9 with TRBJ2-7, with D tentatively TRBD2 (5 bases). V lost 3 bases, J lost 7 bases, and 10 bases lay in between. CDR3 length: 12 residues. Germline loops: CDR1 SEHNR, CDR2 FQNEAQ (reference sequence). CDR3 sequence reads: CASSLTSGEQYF. In DNA, the CDR3 is TGTGCCAGCAGCTTGACATCGGGGGAGCAGTACTTC.

The chain couples TRBV5-6 to TRBJ2-3; 7 positions agree with TRBD1. Germline assignment: CDR1 SGHDT and CDR2 YYEEEE. The V segment lost 3 bases and the J segment 1 base; nucleotides outside the gene matches: 5. The CDR3 loop spans 15 amino acids. The CDR3 sequence: CASSSRDRCTDTQYF. In DNA, the CDR3 is TGTGCCAGCAGCTCCCGGGACAGATGCACAGATACGCAGTATTTT.

This clone has only a few counts. The gene calls are TRBV6-6 and TRBJ2-2; a possible D gene is TRBD2 (6 bases). With 6 bases removed from V and 0 bases from J, the gap between germline ends came to 11 bases. The CDR3 sequence is 15 residues long. Germline lookup yields CDR1 MNHNY and CDR2 SVGAGI (reference sequence). The CDR3 region has the DNA TGTGCCAGCAGCCGGACGGGGGCGAACACCGGGGAGCTGTTTTTT. Its protein product is CASSRTGANTGELFF.

The rearrangement uses TRBV27 and TRBJ1-1; 11 nucleotides align to TRBD1. The trim removed 2 bases at V and 4 bases at J, leaving 3 bases unmatched. CDR3 length: 15 amino acids. CDR1 is MNHEY, CDR2 SMNVEV, per germline (reference sequence). CDR3 protein: CASSLSGTGGTEAFF. The CDR3 nucleotides read TGTGCCAGCAGTTTAAGTGGGACAGGGGGCACTGAAGCTTTCTTT.

V usage is TRBV7-8 and J usage is TRBJ2-7, with 7 nucleotides matching TRBD1. After removal of 3 bases from V and 2 bases from J, the junction contained 4 bases not matched to a gene. The CDR3 contains 14 residues. Germline V gives CDR1 SGHVS, CDR2 FQNEAQ. The CDR3, as DNA: TGTGCCAGCAGCTTGGGGACAGAAGCCTACGAGCAGTACTTC. It codes for CASSLGTEAYEQYF.